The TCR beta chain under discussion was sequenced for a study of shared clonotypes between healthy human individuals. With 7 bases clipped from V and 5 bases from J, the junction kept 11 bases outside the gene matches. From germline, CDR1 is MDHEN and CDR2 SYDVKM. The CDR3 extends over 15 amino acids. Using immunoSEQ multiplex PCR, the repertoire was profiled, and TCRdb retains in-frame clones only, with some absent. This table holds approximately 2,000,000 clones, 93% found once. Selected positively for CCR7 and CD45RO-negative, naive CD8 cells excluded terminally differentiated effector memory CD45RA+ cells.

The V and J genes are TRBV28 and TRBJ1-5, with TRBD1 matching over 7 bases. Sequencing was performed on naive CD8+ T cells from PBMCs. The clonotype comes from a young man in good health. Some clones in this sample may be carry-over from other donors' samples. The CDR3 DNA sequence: TGTGCCAGCAACCCCGAGGGGGCTGGGGATCAGCCCCAGCATTTT. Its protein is CASNPEGAGDQPQHF.